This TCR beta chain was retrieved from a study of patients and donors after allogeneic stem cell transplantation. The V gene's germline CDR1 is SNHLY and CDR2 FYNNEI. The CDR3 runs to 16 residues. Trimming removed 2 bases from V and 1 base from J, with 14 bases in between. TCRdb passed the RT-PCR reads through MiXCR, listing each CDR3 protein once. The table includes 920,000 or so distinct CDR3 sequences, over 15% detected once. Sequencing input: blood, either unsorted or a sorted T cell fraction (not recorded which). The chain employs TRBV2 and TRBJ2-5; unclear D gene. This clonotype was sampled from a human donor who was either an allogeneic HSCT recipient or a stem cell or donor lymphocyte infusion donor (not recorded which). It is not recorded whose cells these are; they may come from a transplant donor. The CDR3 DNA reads TGTGCCAGCAGTGAATTCAGATCAAACCGCCAAGAGACCCAGTACTTC. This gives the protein CASSEFRSNRQETQYF.